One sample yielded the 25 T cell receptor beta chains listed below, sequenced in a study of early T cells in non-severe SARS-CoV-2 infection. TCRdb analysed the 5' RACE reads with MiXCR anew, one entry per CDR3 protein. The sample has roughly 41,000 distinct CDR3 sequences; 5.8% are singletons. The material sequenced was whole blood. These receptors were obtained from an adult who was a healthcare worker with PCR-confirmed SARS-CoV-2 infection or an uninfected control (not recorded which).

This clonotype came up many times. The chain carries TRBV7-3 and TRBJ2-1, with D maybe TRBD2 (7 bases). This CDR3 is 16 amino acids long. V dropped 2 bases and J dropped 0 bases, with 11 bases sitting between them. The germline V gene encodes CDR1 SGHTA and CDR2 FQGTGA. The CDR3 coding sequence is TGTGCCAGCAGCTTACGCGGGGGCCTCTCCTACAATGAGCAGTTCTTC. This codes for CASSLRGGLSYNEQFF.

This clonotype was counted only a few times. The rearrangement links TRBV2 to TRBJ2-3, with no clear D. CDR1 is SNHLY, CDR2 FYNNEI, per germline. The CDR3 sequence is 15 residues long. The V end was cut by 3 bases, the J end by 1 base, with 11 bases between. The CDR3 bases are TGTGCCAGCAGTGATGTGGTCAGAGGCACAGATACGCAGTATTTT. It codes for CASSDVVRGTDTQYF.

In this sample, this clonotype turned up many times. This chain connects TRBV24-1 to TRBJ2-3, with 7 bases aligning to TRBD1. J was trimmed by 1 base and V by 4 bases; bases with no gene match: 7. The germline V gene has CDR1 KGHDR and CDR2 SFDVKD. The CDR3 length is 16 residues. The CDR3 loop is CATSDSDRVGTDTQYF. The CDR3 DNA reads TGTGCCACCAGTGACAGCGACAGGGTAGGCACAGATACGCAGTATTTT.

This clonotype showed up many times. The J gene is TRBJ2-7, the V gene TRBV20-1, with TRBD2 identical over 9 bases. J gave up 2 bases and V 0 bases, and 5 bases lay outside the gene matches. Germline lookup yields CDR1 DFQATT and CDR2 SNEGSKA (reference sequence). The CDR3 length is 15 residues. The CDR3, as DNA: TGCAGTGCTAGAGAGAGCGGGACTAGCCCCTACGAGCAGTACTTC. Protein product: CSARESGTSPYEQYF.

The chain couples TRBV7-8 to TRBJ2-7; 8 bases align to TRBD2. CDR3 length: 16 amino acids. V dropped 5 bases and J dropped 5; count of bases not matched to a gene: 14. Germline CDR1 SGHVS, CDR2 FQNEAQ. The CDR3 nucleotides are TGTGCCAGCAGCCCGCGACCGGGACTAGTAGTAGACGAGCAGTACTTC. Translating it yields CASSPRPGLVVDEQYF.

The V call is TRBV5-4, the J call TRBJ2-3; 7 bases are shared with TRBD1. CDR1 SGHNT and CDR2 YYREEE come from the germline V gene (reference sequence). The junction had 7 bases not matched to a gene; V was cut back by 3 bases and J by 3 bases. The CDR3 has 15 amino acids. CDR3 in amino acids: CASSSLGGPTDTQYF. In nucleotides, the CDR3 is TGTGCCAGCAGCTCCCTAGGGGGCCCGACAGATACGCAGTATTTT.

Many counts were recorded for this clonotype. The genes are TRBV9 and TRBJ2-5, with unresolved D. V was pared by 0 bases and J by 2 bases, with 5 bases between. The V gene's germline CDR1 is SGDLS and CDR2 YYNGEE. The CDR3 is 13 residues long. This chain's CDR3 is CASSVGPQETQYF. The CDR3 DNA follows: TGTGCCAGCAGCGTAGGGCCGCAAGAGACCCAGTACTTC. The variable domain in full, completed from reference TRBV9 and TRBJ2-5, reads DSGVTQTPKHLITATGQRVTLRCSPRSGDLSVYWYQQSLDQGLQFLIQYYNGEERAKGNILERFSAQQFPDLHSELNLSSLELGDSALYFCASSVGPQETQYFGPGTRLLVL.

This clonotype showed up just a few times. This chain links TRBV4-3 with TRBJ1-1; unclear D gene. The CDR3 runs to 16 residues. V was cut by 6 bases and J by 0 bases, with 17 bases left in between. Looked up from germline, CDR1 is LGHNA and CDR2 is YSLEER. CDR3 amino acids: CASRREGEDMNTEAFF. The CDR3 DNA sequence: TGCGCCAGCAGGAGAGAAGGAGAAGATATGAACACTGAAGCTTTCTTT.

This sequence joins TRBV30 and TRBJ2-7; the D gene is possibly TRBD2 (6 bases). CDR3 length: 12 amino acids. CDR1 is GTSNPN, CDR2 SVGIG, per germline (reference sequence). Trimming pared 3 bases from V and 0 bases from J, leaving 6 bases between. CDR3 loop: CAWRTSSYEQYF. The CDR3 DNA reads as TGTGCCTGGAGGACTAGCTCCTACGAGCAGTACTTC.

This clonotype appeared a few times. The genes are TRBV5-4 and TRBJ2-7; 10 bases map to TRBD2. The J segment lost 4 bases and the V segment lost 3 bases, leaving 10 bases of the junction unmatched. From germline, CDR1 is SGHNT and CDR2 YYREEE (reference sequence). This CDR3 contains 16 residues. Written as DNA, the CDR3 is TGTGCCAGCAGCTCGGCCGGCCTAGCGGGGGTTTACGAGCAGTACTTC. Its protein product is CASSSAGLAGVYEQYF.

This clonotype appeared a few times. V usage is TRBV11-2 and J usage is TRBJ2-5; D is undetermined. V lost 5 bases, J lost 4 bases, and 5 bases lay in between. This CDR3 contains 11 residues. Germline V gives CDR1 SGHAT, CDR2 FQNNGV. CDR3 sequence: CASSARETQYF. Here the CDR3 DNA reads TGTGCCAGCAGCGCCAGAGAGACCCAGTACTTC.

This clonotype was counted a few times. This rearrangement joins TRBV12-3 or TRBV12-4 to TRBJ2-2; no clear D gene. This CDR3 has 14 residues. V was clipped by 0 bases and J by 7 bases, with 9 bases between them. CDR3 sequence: CASSLAPQLGELFF. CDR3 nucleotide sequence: TGTGCCAGCAGTTTAGCGCCCCAGCTCGGGGAGCTGTTTTTT.

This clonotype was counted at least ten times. CDR3 in DNA: TGCAGTGCTAGAGATCAGCTAGCGCCCTCCTACAATGAGCAGTTCTTC. This translates into CSARDQLAPSYNEQFF. V usage is TRBV20-1 and J usage is TRBJ2-1, with a possible D match to TRBD2 (6 bases). Per the germline V gene, CDR1 is DFQATT and CDR2 is SNEGSKA (reference sequence). This CDR3 spans 16 amino acids. The ends were cut back, 0 bases at V and 0 bases at J, with 12 bases in the middle.

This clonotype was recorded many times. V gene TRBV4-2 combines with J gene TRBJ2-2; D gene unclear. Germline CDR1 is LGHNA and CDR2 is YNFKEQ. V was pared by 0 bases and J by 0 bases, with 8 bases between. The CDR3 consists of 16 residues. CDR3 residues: CASSQEPGTNTGELFF. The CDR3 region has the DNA TGTGCCAGCAGCCAAGAGCCAGGAACGAACACCGGGGAGCTGTTTTTT.

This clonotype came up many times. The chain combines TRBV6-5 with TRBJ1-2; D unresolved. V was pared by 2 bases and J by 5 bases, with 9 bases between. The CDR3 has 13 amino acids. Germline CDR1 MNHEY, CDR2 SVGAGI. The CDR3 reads CASSYGGGYGYTF. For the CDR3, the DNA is TGTGCCAGCAGTTACGGCGGTGGGTATGGCTACACCTTC.

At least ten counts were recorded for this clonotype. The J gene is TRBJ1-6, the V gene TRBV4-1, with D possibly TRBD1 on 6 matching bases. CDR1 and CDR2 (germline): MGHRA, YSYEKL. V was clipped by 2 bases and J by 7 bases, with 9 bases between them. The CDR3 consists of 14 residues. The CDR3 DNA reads TGCGCCAGCAGCCAAAGGACAGTAAATTCACCCCTCCACTTT. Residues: CASSQRTVNSPLHF.

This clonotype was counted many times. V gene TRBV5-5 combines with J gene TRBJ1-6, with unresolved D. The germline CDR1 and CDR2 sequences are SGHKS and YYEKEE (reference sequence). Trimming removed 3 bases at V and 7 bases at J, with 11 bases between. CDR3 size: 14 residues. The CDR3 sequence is CASSSYRLNSPLHF. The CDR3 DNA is TGTGCCAGCAGCTCTTATCGGTTGAATTCACCCCTCCACTTT.

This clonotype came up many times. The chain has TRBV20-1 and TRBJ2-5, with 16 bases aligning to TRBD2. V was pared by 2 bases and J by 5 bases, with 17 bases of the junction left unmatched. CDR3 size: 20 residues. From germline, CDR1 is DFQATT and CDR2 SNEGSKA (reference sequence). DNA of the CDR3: TGCAGTGCTAGAACACCCAGGGTGGGGACTAGCGGGAGGGTTGACGAGACCCAGTACTTC. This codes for CSARTPRVGTSGRVDETQYF.

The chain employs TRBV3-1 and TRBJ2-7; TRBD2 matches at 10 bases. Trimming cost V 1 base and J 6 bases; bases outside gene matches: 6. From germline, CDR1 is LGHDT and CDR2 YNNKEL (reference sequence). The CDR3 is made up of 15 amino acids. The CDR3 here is CASSQGLLAGVEQYF. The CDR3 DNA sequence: TGTGCCAGCAGCCAAGGGCTGCTAGCGGGAGTCGAGCAGTACTTC.

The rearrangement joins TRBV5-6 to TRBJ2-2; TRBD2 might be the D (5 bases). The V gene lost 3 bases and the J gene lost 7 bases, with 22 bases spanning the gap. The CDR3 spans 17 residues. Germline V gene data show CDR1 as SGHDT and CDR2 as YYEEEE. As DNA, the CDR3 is TGTGCCAGCAGCTCCCTTGTCCGCGGGCTAAACGGCGGGGAGCTGTTTTTT. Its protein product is CASSSLVRGLNGGELFF.

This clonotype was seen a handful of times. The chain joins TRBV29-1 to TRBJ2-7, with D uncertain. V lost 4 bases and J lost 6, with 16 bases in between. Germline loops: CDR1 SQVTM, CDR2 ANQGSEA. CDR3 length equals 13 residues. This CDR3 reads CSVVKGAGLEQYF. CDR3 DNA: TGCAGCGTTGTAAAGGGCGCTGGTCTCGAGCAGTACTTC.

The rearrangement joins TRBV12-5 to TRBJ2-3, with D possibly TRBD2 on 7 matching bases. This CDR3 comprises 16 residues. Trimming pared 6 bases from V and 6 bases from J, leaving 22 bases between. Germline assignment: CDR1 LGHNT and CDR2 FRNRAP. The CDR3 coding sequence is TGTGCTAGTGGCCCTCGGTGGGGGGGGCCCTCGGATACGCAGTATTTT. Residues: CASGPRWGGPSDTQYF.

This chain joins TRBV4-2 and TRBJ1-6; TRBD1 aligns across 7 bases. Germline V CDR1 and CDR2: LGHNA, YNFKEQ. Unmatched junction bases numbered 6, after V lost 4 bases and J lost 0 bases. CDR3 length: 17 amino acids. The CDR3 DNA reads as TGTGCCAGCAGCCGTACAGGGGTTCGCTCCTATAATTCACCCCTCCACTTT. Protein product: CASSRTGVRSYNSPLHF.

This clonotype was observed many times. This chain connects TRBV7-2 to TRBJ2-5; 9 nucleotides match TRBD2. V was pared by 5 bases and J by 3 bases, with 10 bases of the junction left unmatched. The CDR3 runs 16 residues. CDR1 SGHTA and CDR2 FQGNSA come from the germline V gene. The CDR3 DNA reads TGTGCCAGCAGCCTTCGTTATAGCGGGGGCAAAGAGACCCAGTACTTC. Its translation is CASSLRYSGGKETQYF.

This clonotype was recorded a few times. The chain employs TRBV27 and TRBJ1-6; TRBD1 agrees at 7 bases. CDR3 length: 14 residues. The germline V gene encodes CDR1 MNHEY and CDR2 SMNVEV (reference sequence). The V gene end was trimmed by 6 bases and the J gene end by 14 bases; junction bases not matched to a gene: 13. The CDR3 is CASSPTGLLVALHF. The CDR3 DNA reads TGTGCCAGCAGCCCGACAGGGCTACTGGTGGCCCTCCACTTT.